The 4 T cell receptor beta chains reported below all come from one sample, sequenced in a study of blood T cells in healthy people across ages. Primed by a sample-barcoded 5' primer and a J-beta primer mix, a second PCR proceeded for about 7 to 12 cycles. TCRdb re-called the 5' RACE reads through MiXCR, storing one row per CDR3 protein. The table lists about 680,000 distinct CDR3 sequences, about half of them singletons. The sample was blood. The receptor source for this set is a woman aged 55-70 years in good health.

This clonotype has only a few counts. This chain uses TRBV10-3 with TRBJ2-5; D possibly corresponds to TRBD1 (5 bases). This CDR3 has 13 residues. V was trimmed by 4 bases and J by 1 base, leaving 7 bases between them. The germline V gene encodes CDR1 ENHRY and CDR2 SYGVKD. The CDR3 spells CAISGGSQETQYF. CDR3 bases: TGTGCCATCAGTGGGGGCAGCCAAGAGACCCAGTACTTC.

The rearrangement uses TRBV10-3 and TRBJ2-7; D possibly corresponds to TRBD1 (6 bases). The CDR3 sequence is 13 residues long. CDR1 ENHRY and CDR2 SYGVKD come from the germline V gene. V was shortened by 10 bases and J by 1 base, with 14 bases between the two germline ends. The CDR3 coding sequence is TGTGCCAGCGCCGGGACACCTTCCTACGAGCAGTACTTC. It codes for CASAGTPSYEQYF.

The chain employs TRBV27 and TRBJ2-4; TRBD2 might be the D (5 bases). The CDR3 sequence is 15 residues long. Germline loops: CDR1 MNHEY, CDR2 SMNVEV (reference sequence). V was shortened by 6 bases and J by 1 base, with 13 bases between the two germline ends. Here the CDR3 reads CASSQEALAKNIQYF. For the CDR3, the DNA is TGTGCCAGCAGCCAGGAGGCTCTCGCCAAAAACATTCAGTACTTC.

This clonotype turned up a few times. This sequence joins TRBV20-1 and TRBJ2-7; TRBD1 aligns across 7 bases. The J segment lost 1 base and the V segment lost 2 bases, leaving 8 bases of the junction unmatched. Germline CDR1 is DFQATT and CDR2 is SNEGSKA (reference sequence). This CDR3 contains 15 residues. The CDR3 loop is CSARFQDRVSYEQYF. CDR3 nucleotide sequence: TGCAGTGCTAGATTTCAAGACAGGGTTTCCTACGAGCAGTACTTC.